These 12 T cell receptor beta chains were sequenced from one sample in a study of blood T cell repertoires in COVID-19. Libraries were prepared by immunoSEQ multiplex PCR; TCRdb keeps only in-frame clonotypes and omits some of them. The sample records some 160,000 clones, less than 80% being singletons. Specimen: PBMCs or T cells enriched from blood (not recorded which). The receptor source for this set is a woman in her 70s in a cohort exposed to, infected with or recovered from COVID-19 (not recorded which).

The V and J genes are TRBV5-1 and TRBJ2-5, with D possibly matching TRBD1 (7 bases). The V gene lost 0 bases and the J gene lost 4 bases, with 19 bases spanning the gap. Germline CDR1 SGHRS, CDR2 YFSETQ. CDR3 length equals 17 residues. The CDR3, as DNA: TGCGCCAGCAGCTTGGGCGGAGGGGGCTTCGGACGAGAGACCCAGTACTTC. Protein: CASSLGGGGFGRETQYF.

This chain links TRBV4-1 with TRBJ2-7; 10 nucleotides agree with TRBD1. The CDR3 runs 15 residues. Trimming removed 3 bases from V and 4 bases from J; junction bases left unmatched: 6. Germline V gives CDR1 MGHRA, CDR2 YSYEKL. CDR3 bases: TGCGCCAGCAGCCAGGACAGGGGGTTGACGTACGAGCAGTACTTC. Translation gives CASSQDRGLTYEQYF.

This chain uses TRBV10-3 with TRBJ2-3; maybe TRBD2 (6 bases). Per the germline V gene, CDR1 is ENHRY and CDR2 is SYGVKD. The germline V and J ends were trimmed by 7 bases and 2 bases, with 10 bases remaining between them. CDR3 length: 13 amino acids. The CDR3 DNA sequence: TGTGCCATCACAGGCGGGAACACAGATACGCAGTATTTT. This sequence encodes CAITGGNTDTQYF.

The chain has TRBV7-2 and TRBJ2-1; TRBD2 agrees at 9 bases. The CDR3 loop spans 15 amino acids. The V gene end was trimmed by 4 bases and the J gene end by 7 bases; junction bases not matched to a gene: 8. The germline CDR1 and CDR2 sequences are SGHTA and FQGNSA. CDR3 loop: CASSSRGSGRNEQFF. CDR3 coding DNA: TGTGCCAGCAGCTCCCGTGGAAGCGGGAGGAATGAGCAGTTCTTC.

The chain has TRBV7-8 and TRBJ1-1; D is unclear. This CDR3 is built from 11 residues. Looked up from germline, CDR1 is SGHVS and CDR2 is FQNEAQ. V was trimmed by 7 bases and J by 1 base, leaving 4 bases between them. The CDR3 DNA reads TGTGCCAGCATCAAGAACACTGAAGCTTTCTTT. Amino acids: CASIKNTEAFF.

The genes are TRBV6-2 or TRBV6-3 and TRBJ1-1; D may be TRBD1 (6 bases). Deletions cut 3 bases from V and 2 bases from J, with 16 bases between. Germline CDR1 reads MNHEY; CDR2 reads SVGEGT. The CDR3 sequence is 16 residues long. The CDR3 loop is CASSYGGGRTNTEAFF. The CDR3 bases are TGTGCCAGCAGTTATGGCGGGGGCAGAACTAACACTGAAGCTTTCTTT.

By share, this clone counts as medium-sized (0.01 to 0.1%). V is TRBV6-5 and J is TRBJ2-3; 8 bases align to TRBD2. The CDR3 is made up of 15 amino acids. Germline lookup yields CDR1 MNHEY and CDR2 SVGAGI. With 5 bases clipped from V and 6 bases from J, the junction kept 10 bases outside the gene matches. The CDR3 is CASSPGGGRRDTQYF. The CDR3 nucleotides read TGTGCCAGCAGTCCGGGGGGGGGAAGAAGGGATACGCAGTATTTT.

V and J are TRBV10-1 and TRBJ1-1; 10 bases line up with TRBD1. The CDR3 consists of 14 residues. The V and J ends lost 10 bases and 5 bases, in that order; junction bases with no gene match: 10. CDR1 and CDR2 (germline): WNHNN, SYGVQD (reference sequence). The CDR3 region is CATAKKDRGTEAFF. CDR3 in DNA: TGCGCCACCGCTAAAAAGGACAGGGGGACTGAAGCTTTCTTT.

The chain employs TRBV11-2 and TRBJ2-1; perhaps TRBD2 as D (5 bases). Germline V gene data show CDR1 as SGHAT and CDR2 as FQNNGV. Trimming shortened V by 1 base and J by 6 bases, and 10 bases separated the two germline ends. CDR3 length: 14 amino acids. CDR3 nucleotides: TGTGCCAGCAGCTTAGTCCGAGGGCGCAATGAGCAGTTCTTC. Protein sequence: CASSLVRGRNEQFF.

This clone was observed a handful of times. This chain links TRBV5-8 with TRBJ2-3; D may be TRBD2 (5 bases). This CDR3 has 18 residues. Germline V gene sequence: CDR1 SGHTS, CDR2 YDEGEE. V lost 4 bases, J lost 2 bases, and 23 bases lay in between. CDR3 sequence: CASSHPIGGFTSTDTQYF. The CDR3 DNA reads TGTGCCAGCAGCCATCCCATTGGAGGCTTCACCTCCACAGATACGCAGTATTTT.

This clone was observed a few times. The rearrangement uses TRBV19 and TRBJ2-5; TRBD2 aligns across 12 bases. This CDR3 is 16 amino acids long. The germline V gene has CDR1 LNHDA and CDR2 SQIVND (reference sequence). V lost 3 bases and J lost 5; bases outside the gene matches: 7. The CDR3 is CASSMVRLAGEETQYF. CDR3 coding DNA: TGTGCCAGTAGTATGGTGAGACTAGCGGGAGAGGAGACCCAGTACTTC.

The chain has TRBV28 and TRBJ2-7, with D hard to call. V lost 2 bases, J lost 2 bases, and 4 bases lay in between. The CDR3 is 12 amino acids. In germline, CDR1 is MDHEN, CDR2 SYDVKM. The CDR3 reads CASSLTAYEQYF. The CDR3 DNA follows: TGTGCCAGCAGTTTAACTGCCTACGAGCAGTACTTC.